The following is a T cell receptor beta chain sequence with its context. Antigen unknown. It was CD45RO-negative cells, positively selected for CCR7, that made up naive CD8 cells, with terminally differentiated effector memory CD45RA+ cells excluded. This sample was taken from a study of shared clonotypes between healthy human individuals. Study-level background: Each donor contributed plates that comprised three CD4 naive, three CD4 memory, two CD8 naive and one CD8 memory. Study-level findings and limits: It was observed that approximately 5% of naive CD4 clonotypes were shared across a handful of donors. The sole specimen, blood, was sampled, and tissue repertoires likely differ.

The trim removed 5 bases at V and 5 bases at J, leaving 8 bases unmatched. The CDR3 extends over 14 amino acids. Germline CDR1 LNHDA, CDR2 SQIVND (reference sequence). Template for every sorted-subset replicate PCR totaled about 200 ng DNA, 30,000 to 35,000 T cell genomes. The repertoire was sequenced with immunoSEQ multiplex PCR; TCRdb's copy has only in-frame clones and lacks some. In the table there are about 820,000 clones, 90% to 95% of which are singletons. Sequencing was performed on naive CD8+ T cells sorted from blood. The V gene is TRBV19, the J gene TRBJ2-7, with TRBD1 matching 8 bases. The clonotype originates from a man younger than 40 in good health. This chain's CDR3 is CASSPWTGWDEQYF. The CDR3 DNA sequence: TGTGCCAGTAGTCCTTGGACAGGGTGGGACGAGCAGTACTTC.